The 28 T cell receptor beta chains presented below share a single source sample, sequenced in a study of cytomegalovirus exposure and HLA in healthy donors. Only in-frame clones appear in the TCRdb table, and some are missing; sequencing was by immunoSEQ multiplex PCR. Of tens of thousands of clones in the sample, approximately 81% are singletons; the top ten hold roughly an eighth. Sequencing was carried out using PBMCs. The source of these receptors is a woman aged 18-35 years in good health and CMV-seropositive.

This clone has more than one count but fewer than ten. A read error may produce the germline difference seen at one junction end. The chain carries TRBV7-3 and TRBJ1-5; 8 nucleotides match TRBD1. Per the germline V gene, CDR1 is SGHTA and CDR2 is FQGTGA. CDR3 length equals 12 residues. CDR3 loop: CEMNRGNQPQHF. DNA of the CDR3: TGCGAGATGAACAGGGGGAATCAGCCCCAGCATTTT.

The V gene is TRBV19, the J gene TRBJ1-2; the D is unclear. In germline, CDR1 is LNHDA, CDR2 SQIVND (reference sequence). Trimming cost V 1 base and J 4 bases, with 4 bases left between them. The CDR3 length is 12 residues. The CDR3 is CASSIAGYGYTF. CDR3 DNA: TGTGCCAGTAGTATAGCGGGCTATGGCTACACCTTC.

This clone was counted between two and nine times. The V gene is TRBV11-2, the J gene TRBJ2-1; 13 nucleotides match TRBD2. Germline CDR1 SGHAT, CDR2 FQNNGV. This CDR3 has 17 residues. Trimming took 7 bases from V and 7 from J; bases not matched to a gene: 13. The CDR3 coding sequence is TGTGCCAGCACCACAGGGACTAGCGGGGTACTCTTAAATGAGCAGTTCTTC. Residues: CASTTGTSGVLLNEQFF.

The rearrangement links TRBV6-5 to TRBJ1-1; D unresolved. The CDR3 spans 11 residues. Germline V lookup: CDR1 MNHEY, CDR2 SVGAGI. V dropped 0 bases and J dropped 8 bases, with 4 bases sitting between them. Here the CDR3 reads CASSYSREAFF. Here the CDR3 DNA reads TGTGCCAGCAGTTACTCCAGGGAAGCTTTCTTT.

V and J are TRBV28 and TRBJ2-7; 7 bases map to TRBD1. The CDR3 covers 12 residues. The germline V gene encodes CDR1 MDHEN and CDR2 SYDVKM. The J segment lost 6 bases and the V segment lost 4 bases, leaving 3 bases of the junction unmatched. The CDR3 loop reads CASSSTGPEQYF. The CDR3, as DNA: TGTGCCAGCAGTTCGACAGGGCCCGAGCAGTACTTC.

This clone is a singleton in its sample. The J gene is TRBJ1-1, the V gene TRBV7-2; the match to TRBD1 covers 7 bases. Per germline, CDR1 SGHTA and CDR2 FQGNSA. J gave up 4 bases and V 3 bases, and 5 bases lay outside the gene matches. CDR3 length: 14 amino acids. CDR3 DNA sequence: TGTGCCAGCAGCTTTGACAGGGCGGTCACTGAAGCTTTCTTT. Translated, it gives CASSFDRAVTEAFF.

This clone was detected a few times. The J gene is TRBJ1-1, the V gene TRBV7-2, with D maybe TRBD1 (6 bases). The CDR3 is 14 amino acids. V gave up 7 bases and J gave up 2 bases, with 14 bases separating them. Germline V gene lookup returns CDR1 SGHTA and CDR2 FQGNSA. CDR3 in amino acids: CASTQGSPNTEAFF. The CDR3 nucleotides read TGTGCCAGCACTCAGGGGTCTCCTAACACTGAAGCTTTCTTT.

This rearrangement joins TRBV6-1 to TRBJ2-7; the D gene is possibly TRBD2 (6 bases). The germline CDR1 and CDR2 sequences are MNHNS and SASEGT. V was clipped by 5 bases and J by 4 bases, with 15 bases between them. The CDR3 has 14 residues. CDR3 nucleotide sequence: TGTGCCAGCAGTCGCGGGGAGGCGGGTTACGAGCAGTACTTC. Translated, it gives CASSRGEAGYEQYF.

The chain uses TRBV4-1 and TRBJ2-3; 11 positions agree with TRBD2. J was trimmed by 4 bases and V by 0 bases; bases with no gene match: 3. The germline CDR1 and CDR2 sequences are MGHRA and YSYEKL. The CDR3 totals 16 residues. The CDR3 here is CASSQEGSGGADTQYF. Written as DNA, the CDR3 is TGCGCCAGCAGCCAAGAAGGTAGCGGGGGGGCAGATACGCAGTATTTT.

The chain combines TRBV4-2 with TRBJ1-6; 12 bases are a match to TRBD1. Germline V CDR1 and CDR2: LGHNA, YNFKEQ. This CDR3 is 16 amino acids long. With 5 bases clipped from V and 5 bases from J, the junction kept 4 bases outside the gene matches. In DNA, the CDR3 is TGTGCCAGCAGCTCGGGACAGGGGGCTAATAATTCACCCCTCCACTTT. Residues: CASSSGQGANNSPLHF.

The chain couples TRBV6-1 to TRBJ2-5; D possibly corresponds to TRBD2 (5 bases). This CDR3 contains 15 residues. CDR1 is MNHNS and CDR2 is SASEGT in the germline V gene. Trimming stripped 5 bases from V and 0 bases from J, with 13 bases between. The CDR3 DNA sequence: TGTGCCAGCAGTAATTTACTGAGGGACCAAGAGACCCAGTACTTC. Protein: CASSNLLRDQETQYF.

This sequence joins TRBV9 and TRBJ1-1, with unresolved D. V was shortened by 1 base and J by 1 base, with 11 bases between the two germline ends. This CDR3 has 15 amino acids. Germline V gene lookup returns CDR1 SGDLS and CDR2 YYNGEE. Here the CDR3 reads CASSVYPRSNTEAFF. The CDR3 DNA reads TGTGCCAGCAGCGTATACCCTAGGTCGAACACTGAAGCTTTCTTT.

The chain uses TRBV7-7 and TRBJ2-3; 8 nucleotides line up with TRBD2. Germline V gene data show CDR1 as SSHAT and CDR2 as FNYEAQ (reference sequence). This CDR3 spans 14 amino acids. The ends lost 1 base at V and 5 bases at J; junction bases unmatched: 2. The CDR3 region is CASSLDTSGDTQYF. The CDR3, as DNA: TGTGCCAGCAGCTTAGATACTAGCGGAGATACGCAGTATTTT.

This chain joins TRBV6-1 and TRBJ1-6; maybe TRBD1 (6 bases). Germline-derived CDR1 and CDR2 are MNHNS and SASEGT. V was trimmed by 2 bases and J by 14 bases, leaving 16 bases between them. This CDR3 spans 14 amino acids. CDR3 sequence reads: CASSELGAPVTLHF. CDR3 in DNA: TGTGCCAGCAGTGAACTGGGGGCCCCAGTAACCCTCCACTTT.

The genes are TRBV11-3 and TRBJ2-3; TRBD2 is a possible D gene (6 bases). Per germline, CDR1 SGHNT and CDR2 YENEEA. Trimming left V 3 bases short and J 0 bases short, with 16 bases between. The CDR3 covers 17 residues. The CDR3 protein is CASSFASSGSSTDTQYF. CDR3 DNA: TGTGCCAGCAGCTTTGCGTCGAGCGGGTCTAGCACAGATACGCAGTATTTT.

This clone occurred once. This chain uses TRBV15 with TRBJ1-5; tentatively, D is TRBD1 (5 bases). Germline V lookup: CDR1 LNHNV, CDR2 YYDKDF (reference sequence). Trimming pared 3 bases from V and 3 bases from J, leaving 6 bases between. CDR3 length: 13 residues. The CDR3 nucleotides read TGTGCCACCAGCAGGGACACCAATCAGCCCCAGCATTTT. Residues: CATSRDTNQPQHF.

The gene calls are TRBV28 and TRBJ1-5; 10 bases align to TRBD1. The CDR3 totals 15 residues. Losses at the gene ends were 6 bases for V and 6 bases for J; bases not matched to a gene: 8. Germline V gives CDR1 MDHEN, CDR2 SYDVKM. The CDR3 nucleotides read TGTGCCAGCAGCCCCGGGACAGGGGTTCCTCAGCCCCAGCATTTT. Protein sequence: CASSPGTGVPQPQHF.

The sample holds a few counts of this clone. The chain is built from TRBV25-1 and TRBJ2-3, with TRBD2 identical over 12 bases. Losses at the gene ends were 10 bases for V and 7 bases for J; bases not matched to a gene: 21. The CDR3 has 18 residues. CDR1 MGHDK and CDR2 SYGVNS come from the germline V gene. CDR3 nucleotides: TGTGCCACGCAAAGACTAGCGGGGGCCCCCCTCCAACCTTATACGCAGTATTTT. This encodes CATQRLAGAPLQPYTQYF.

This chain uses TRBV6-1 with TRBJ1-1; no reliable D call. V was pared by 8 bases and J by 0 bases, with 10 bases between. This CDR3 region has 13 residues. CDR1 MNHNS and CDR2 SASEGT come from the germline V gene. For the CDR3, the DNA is TGTGCCAGCTCGGACTTCATGAACACTGAAGCTTTCTTT. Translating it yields CASSDFMNTEAFF.

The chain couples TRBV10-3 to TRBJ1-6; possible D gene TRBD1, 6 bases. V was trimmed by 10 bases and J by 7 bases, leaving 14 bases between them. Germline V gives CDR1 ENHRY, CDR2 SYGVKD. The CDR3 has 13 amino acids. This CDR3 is CATRGGGNSPLHF. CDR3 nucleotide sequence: TGTGCCACTCGGGGAGGGGGAAATTCACCCCTCCACTTT.

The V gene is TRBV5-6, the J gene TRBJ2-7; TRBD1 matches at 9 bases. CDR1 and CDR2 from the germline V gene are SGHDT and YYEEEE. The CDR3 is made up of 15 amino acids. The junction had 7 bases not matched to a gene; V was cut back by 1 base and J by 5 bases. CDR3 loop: CASSLSGTGWNEQYF. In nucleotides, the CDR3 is TGTGCCAGCAGCTTGTCGGGGACAGGGTGGAACGAGCAGTACTTC. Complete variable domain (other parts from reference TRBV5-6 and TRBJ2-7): DAGVTQSPTHLIKTRGQQVTLRCSPKSGHDTVSWYQQALGQGPQFIFQYYEEEERQRGNFPDRFSGHQFPNYSSELNVNALLLGDSALYLCASSLSGTGWNEQYFGPGTRLTVT.

CDR3 loop: CASSIAGAVNQPQHF. For the CDR3, the DNA is TGTGCCAGTAGTATCGCGGGGGCTGTCAATCAGCCCCAGCATTTT. The chain uses TRBV19 and TRBJ1-5; a possible D gene is TRBD1 (6 bases). Trimming cost V 3 bases and J 3 bases, with 12 bases left between them. This CDR3 comprises 15 residues. In germline, CDR1 is LNHDA, CDR2 SQIVND (reference sequence).

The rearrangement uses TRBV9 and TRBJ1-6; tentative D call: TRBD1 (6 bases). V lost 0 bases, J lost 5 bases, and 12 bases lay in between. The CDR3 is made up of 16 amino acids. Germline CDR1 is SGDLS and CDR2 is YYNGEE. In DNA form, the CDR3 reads TGTGCCAGCAGCGTAGATGGGGGCCTTAATAATTCACCCCTCCACTTT. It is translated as CASSVDGGLNNSPLHF.

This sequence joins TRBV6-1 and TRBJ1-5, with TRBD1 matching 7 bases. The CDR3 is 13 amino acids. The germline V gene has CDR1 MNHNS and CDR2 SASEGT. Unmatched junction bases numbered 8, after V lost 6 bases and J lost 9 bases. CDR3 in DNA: TGTGCCAGCAGGGATACAGGGGAAAGGCCCCAGCATTTT. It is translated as CASRDTGERPQHF.

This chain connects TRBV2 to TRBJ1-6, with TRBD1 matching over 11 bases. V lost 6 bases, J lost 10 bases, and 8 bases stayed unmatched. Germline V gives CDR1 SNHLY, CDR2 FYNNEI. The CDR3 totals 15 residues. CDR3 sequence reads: CASSPGQGVDSPLHF. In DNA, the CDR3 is TGTGCCAGCAGCCCGGGACAGGGGGTAGACTCACCCCTCCACTTT.

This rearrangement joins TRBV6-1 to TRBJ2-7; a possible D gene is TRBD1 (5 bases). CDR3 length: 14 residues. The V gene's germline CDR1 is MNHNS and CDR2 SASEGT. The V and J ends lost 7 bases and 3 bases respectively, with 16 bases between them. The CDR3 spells CASKAHRLDYEQYF. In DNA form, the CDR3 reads TGTGCCAGCAAAGCCCACAGGCTAGACTACGAGCAGTACTTC.

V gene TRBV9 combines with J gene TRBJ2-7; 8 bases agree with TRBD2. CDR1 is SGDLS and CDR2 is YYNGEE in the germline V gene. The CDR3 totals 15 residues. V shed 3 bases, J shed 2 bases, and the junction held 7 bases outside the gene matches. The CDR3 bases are TGTGCCAGCAGCGGCCGGGGGGGCCTGCCCTACGAGCAGTACTTC. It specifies CASSGRGGLPYEQYF.

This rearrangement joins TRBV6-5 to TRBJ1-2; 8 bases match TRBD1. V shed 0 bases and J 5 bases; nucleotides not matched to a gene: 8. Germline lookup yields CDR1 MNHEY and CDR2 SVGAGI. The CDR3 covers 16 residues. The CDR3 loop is CASSYSSGQVTYGYTF. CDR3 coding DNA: TGTGCCAGCAGTTACTCCTCGGGACAGGTTACTTATGGCTACACCTTC.